The 28 T cell receptor beta chains below come from one sample, sequenced in a study of blood T cell repertoires in COVID-19 (dated by TCRdb to between 2020 and 2021). Libraries were built with the immunoSEQ multiplex PCR assay. TCRdb took this table from immuneACCESS and kept in-frame rearrangements with V and J called. Such tables lack part of the clones; where checked against another copy, unresolved V genes explain under half of the gap, and the rest is unexplained. This sample comprises 95,000 or so clones, around nine tenths of them detected only once. The biggest ten clones account for about 3.3% of the sample. Sequenced input: peripheral blood. The receptors stem from an older woman with acute or convalescent COVID-19.

The chain has TRBV10-3 and TRBJ1-5; D possibly corresponds to TRBD1 (5 bases). Deletions cut 5 bases from V and 6 bases from J, with 17 bases between. CDR3 length equals 15 residues. Germline lookup yields CDR1 ENHRY and CDR2 SYGVKD. CDR3 nucleotide sequence: TGTGCCATCAGTCCACGGCAGGGTGGTGGTCAGCCCCAGCATTTT. This sequence encodes CAISPRQGGGQPQHF.

The chain uses TRBV10-1 and TRBJ1-2; D remains ambiguous. Trimming removed 5 bases at V and 1 base at J, with 8 bases between. This CDR3 is 13 amino acids long. Germline loops: CDR1 WNHNN, CDR2 SYGVQD (reference sequence). In DNA, the CDR3 is TGCGCCAGCAGTAACAGCTTTAACTATGGCTACACCTTC. It yields the protein CASSNSFNYGYTF.

The chain is built from TRBV19 and TRBJ1-5; no firm D call. The CDR3 length is 14 residues. V gave up 9 bases and J gave up 7 bases, with 19 bases separating them. Germline V gene lookup returns CDR1 LNHDA and CDR2 SQIVND (reference sequence). The CDR3 region has the DNA TGTGCCAGCAGAACGAAGGGTGGGGAGCAGCCCCAGCATTTT. This codes for CASRTKGGEQPQHF.

This chain joins TRBV18 and TRBJ1-1, with TRBD1 matching 9 bases. The ends lost 1 base at V and 1 base at J; junction bases unmatched: 4. Germline CDR1 is KGHSH and CDR2 is LQKENI. This CDR3 region has 16 residues. Here the CDR3 reads CASSPLTGGRNTEAFF. DNA for the CDR3: TGTGCCAGCTCACCACTAACAGGGGGCAGGAACACTGAAGCTTTCTTT.

V is TRBV4-1 and J is TRBJ1-5; 10 bases line up with TRBD1. J gave up 5 bases and V 4 bases, and 5 bases lay outside the gene matches. This CDR3 contains 15 residues. Germline CDR1 MGHRA, CDR2 YSYEKL. The chain's CDR3 is CASSPTGGDHQPQHF. The CDR3 nucleotides read TGCGCCAGCAGCCCGACAGGGGGCGACCATCAGCCCCAGCATTTT.

The chain joins TRBV5-5 to TRBJ2-2; the D gene is possibly TRBD2 (5 bases). Germline V gene lookup returns CDR1 SGHKS and CDR2 YYEKEE (reference sequence). V was shortened by 0 bases and J by 5 bases, with 11 bases between the two germline ends. The CDR3 length is 15 residues. The CDR3 region is CASSLDPTGTGELFF. CDR3 nucleotides: TGTGCCAGCAGCTTGGACCCTACGGGGACCGGGGAGCTGTTTTTT.

This chain joins TRBV5-1 and TRBJ1-3, with 8 bases aligning to TRBD1. The V and J ends lost 3 bases and 3 bases, in that order; junction bases with no gene match: 8. Germline V gene sequence: CDR1 SGHRS, CDR2 YFSETQ. There are 16 residues in the CDR3. The CDR3 spells CASSSAGGRYGNTIYF. The CDR3 nucleotides are TGCGCCAGCAGCTCCGCAGGGGGCAGGTATGGAAACACCATATATTTT.

CDR3 coding DNA: TGTGCCAGCAGTGACTCTACTAGCGGGAGTCGGGGTACAGATACGCAGTATTTT. Protein: CASSDSTSGSRGTDTQYF. This chain connects TRBV6-4 to TRBJ2-3; 11 bases line up with TRBD2. CDR1 and CDR2 (germline): MRHNA, SNTAGT. CDR3 length equals 18 residues. Germline trimming cut 0 bases from V and 3 bases from J; bases unmatched to any gene: 8.

The chain recombines TRBV27 with TRBJ2-1; 9 positions agree with TRBD2. J lost 0 bases, V lost 1 base, and 1 base had no gene match. This CDR3 is 16 amino acids long. Germline V CDR1 and CDR2: MNHEY, SMNVEV (reference sequence). This CDR3 is CASSLWGLASYNEQFF. The CDR3 DNA is TGTGCCAGCAGTTTATGGGGACTAGCCTCCTACAATGAGCAGTTCTTC.

The V gene is TRBV19, the J gene TRBJ1-4; D gene uncertain. CDR3 length: 14 amino acids. Trimming removed 6 bases from V and 2 bases from J, with 10 bases in between. The V gene's germline CDR1 is LNHDA and CDR2 SQIVND (reference sequence). CDR3 coding DNA: TGTGCCAGTAGCTCCTGGGCCACTAATGAAAAACTGTTTTTT. Its translation is CASSSWATNEKLFF.

The chain recombines TRBV5-4 with TRBJ1-5; tentatively, D is TRBD1 (6 bases). The V end lost 4 bases, the J end lost 0 bases, and 17 bases lay between the germline ends. This CDR3 is built from 17 residues. Germline CDR1 reads SGHNT; CDR2 reads YYREEE (reference sequence). CDR3 in DNA: TGTGCCAGCAGCCTACCATTTCAGGGGCATAGCAATCAGCCCCAGCATTTT. Amino acid sequence: CASSLPFQGHSNQPQHF. Complete variable domain (other parts from reference TRBV5-4 and TRBJ1-5): ETGVTQSPTHLIKTRGQQVTLRCSSQSGHNTVSWYQQALGQGPQFIFQYYREEENGRGNFPPRFSGLQFPNYSSELNVNALELDDSALYLCASSLPFQGHSNQPQHFGDGTRLSIL.

The V and J genes are TRBV6-1 and TRBJ1-1, with D perhaps matching TRBD1 (6 bases). CDR1 is MNHNS and CDR2 is SASEGT in the germline V gene. The CDR3 is 16 amino acids. Trimming shortened V by 3 bases and J by 7 bases, and 21 bases separated the two germline ends. The CDR3 sequence: CASSELANRVAGEAFF. CDR3 DNA: TGTGCCAGCAGTGAGTTGGCGAACAGGGTGGCGGGTGAAGCTTTCTTT.

This sequence joins TRBV10-1 and TRBJ2-3; D perhaps matches TRBD2 (6 bases). This CDR3 comprises 15 residues. Germline-derived CDR1 and CDR2 are WNHNN and SYGVQD (reference sequence). Between the trimmed V and J ends, which lost 3 bases and 0 bases, there was a span of 10 bases. The CDR3 sequence: CASSDGTLSTDTQYF. Written as DNA, the CDR3 is TGCGCCAGCAGTGACGGGACTCTTAGCACAGATACGCAGTATTTT.

The chain employs TRBV3-1 (or the pseudogene TRBV3-2) and TRBJ1-2; 7 nucleotides line up with TRBD1. V trimming: 4 bases; J trimming: 4 bases; junction bases outside the gene matches: 3. CDR1 and CDR2 from the germline V gene are LGHDT and YNNKEL (reference sequence). The CDR3 runs 13 residues. As DNA, the CDR3 is TGTGCCAGCAGCCGTGGGACAGTCTATGGCTACACCTTC. Encoded protein: CASSRGTVYGYTF.

The rearrangement uses TRBV7-6 and TRBJ1-2, with TRBD1 identical over 9 bases. This CDR3 region has 17 residues. Losses at the gene ends were 4 bases for V and 8 bases for J; bases not matched to a gene: 17. CDR1 is SGHVS and CDR2 is FNYEAQ in the germline V gene. CDR3 DNA: TGTGCCAGCAGCTCATACCGTCGACAGGGGGGGGTATCCGGCTACACCTTC. This sequence encodes CASSSYRRQGGVSGYTF.

This rearrangement joins TRBV14 to TRBJ1-3; weak D call: TRBD1 (6 bases). V gave up 1 base and J gave up 7 bases, with 14 bases separating them. The CDR3 loop spans 15 amino acids. In germline, CDR1 is SGHDN, CDR2 FVKESK. CDR3 nucleotide sequence: TGTGCCAGCAGCCAAGGGACCGGGACAAGCAACACCATATATTTT. Protein sequence: CASSQGTGTSNTIYF.

This chain joins TRBV27 and TRBJ1-2, with 7 bases lining up with TRBD1. Germline V lookup: CDR1 MNHEY, CDR2 SMNVEV (reference sequence). The CDR3 length is 17 residues. V trimming: 4 bases; J trimming: 3 bases; junction bases outside the gene matches: 14. The CDR3 loop reads CASSSAQGLRDHYGYTF. CDR3 DNA sequence: TGTGCCAGCAGTTCGGCACAGGGGCTACGTGACCACTATGGCTACACCTTC.

The V and J genes are TRBV2 and TRBJ1-2, with D possibly TRBD1 on 6 matching bases. Germline-derived CDR1 and CDR2 are SNHLY and FYNNEI. The CDR3 extends over 16 amino acids. V lost 6 bases, J lost 2 bases, and 19 bases lay in between. As DNA, the CDR3 is TGTGCCAGCAGCGAGGGATTCAGGGGTCACAACTATGGCTACACCTTC. This sequence encodes CASSEGFRGHNYGYTF.

The chain employs TRBV5-6 and TRBJ1-2; 7 bases agree with TRBD1. V lost 0 bases, J lost 1 base, and 3 bases stayed unmatched. Germline CDR1 reads SGHDT; CDR2 reads YYEEEE. The CDR3 is 15 amino acids. In nucleotides, the CDR3 is TGTGCCAGCAGCTTGGAAGCAGGGGGTAACTATGGCTACACCTTC. It translates to CASSLEAGGNYGYTF. Using reference TRBV5-6 and TRBJ1-2 for the parts outside the CDR3, the full variable domain is DAGVTQSPTHLIKTRGQQVTLRCSPKSGHDTVSWYQQALGQGPQFIFQYYEEEERQRGNFPDRFSGHQFPNYSSELNVNALLLGDSALYLCASSLEAGGNYGYTFGSGTRLTVV.

CDR3 amino acids: CASSLFIAGGTGELFF. The CDR3 coding sequence is TGCGCCAGCAGCCTTTTTATAGCGGGAGGCACCGGGGAGCTGTTTTTT. The gene calls are TRBV5-1 and TRBJ2-2; 10 bases are a match to TRBD2. The germline CDR1 and CDR2 sequences are SGHRS and YFSETQ. The CDR3 sequence is 16 residues long. After removal of 4 bases from V and 4 bases from J, the junction contained 7 bases not matched to a gene.

The chain uses TRBV6-5 and TRBJ2-3; 10 positions match TRBD1. The germline CDR1 and CDR2 sequences are MNHEY and SVGAGI. V lost 7 bases and J lost 4; bases outside the gene matches: 5. This CDR3 is 14 amino acids long. The CDR3 spells CASTRQGAADTQYF. CDR3 coding DNA: TGTGCCAGCACTCGACAGGGGGCTGCAGATACGCAGTATTTT.

This clone appeared a single time. The rearrangement links TRBV5-1 to TRBJ2-1; perhaps TRBD1 as D (6 bases). Trimming removed 4 bases at V and 0 bases at J, with 11 bases between. This CDR3 spans 15 amino acids. The germline V gene has CDR1 SGHRS and CDR2 YFSETQ. The CDR3 loop is CASSQTGSSYNEQFF. CDR3 bases: TGCGCCAGCAGCCAGACAGGTAGCTCCTACAATGAGCAGTTCTTC.

The rearrangement links TRBV4-1 to TRBJ2-1, with D hard to call. CDR3 length equals 13 residues. Germline V lookup: CDR1 MGHRA, CDR2 YSYEKL. V lost 4 bases and J lost 7, with 11 bases in between. CDR3 loop: CASSPQLRNEQFF. CDR3 bases: TGCGCCAGCAGCCCTCAGTTAAGAAATGAGCAGTTCTTC.

The V call is TRBV20-1, the J call TRBJ1-2; a weak D match, TRBD1 (6 bases). CDR1 is DFQATT, CDR2 SNEGSKA, per germline (reference sequence). This CDR3 has 13 amino acids. Trimming cost V 3 bases and J 5 bases, with 13 bases left between them. Here the CDR3 DNA reads TGCAGTGCTAGTCAGGGGAGGGGGTATGGCTACACCTTC. Amino acid sequence: CSASQGRGYGYTF.

The J gene is TRBJ1-1, the V gene TRBV6-5; D may be TRBD1 (5 bases). The germline V and J ends were trimmed by 6 bases and 6 bases, with 17 bases remaining between them. CDR1 is MNHEY and CDR2 is SVGAGI in the germline V gene. The CDR3 length is 14 residues. CDR3 residues: CASRDLQARSEAFF. CDR3 sequence (DNA): TGTGCCAGCAGGGATCTACAGGCAAGATCTGAAGCTTTCTTT.

This sequence joins TRBV24-1 and TRBJ1-2; TRBD1 agrees at 8 bases. CDR1 and CDR2 (germline): KGHDR, SFDVKD. The CDR3 has 15 residues. Trimming cost V 3 bases and J 7 bases; bases outside gene matches: 9. The DNA of the CDR3 is TGTGCCACCAGTGATCGGACAGGGAAAGTAGTTGGCTACACCTTC. This translates into CATSDRTGKVVGYTF.

This chain joins TRBV6-2 or TRBV6-3 and TRBJ1-5; 9 nucleotides match TRBD1. This CDR3 comprises 15 residues. Germline V gene data show CDR1 as MNHEY and CDR2 as SVGEGT. V lost 7 bases and J lost 7; bases outside the gene matches: 11. Written as DNA, the CDR3 is TGTGCCAGCACCCCCGGACAGGGGTCATGGCAGCCCCAGCATTTT. Protein product: CASTPGQGSWQPQHF.

The V and J genes are TRBV28 and TRBJ1-3, with D perhaps matching TRBD1 (6 bases). Trimming removed 3 bases from V and 4 bases from J, with 19 bases in between. The CDR3 has 17 residues. Per the germline V gene, CDR1 is MDHEN and CDR2 is SYDVKM. CDR3 bases: TGTGCCAGCAGTTTCCCCCGCAGGGGAATATCGGGAAACACCATATATTTT. Residues: CASSFPRRGISGNTIYF.